The T cell receptor (beta chain) under discussion was sequenced for a study of tumor-infiltrating lymphocytes in primary liver carcinoma (dated by TCRdb to the late 2010s). Regarding the research as a whole: Between late 2015 and early 2016, several patients in China with histopathologically diagnosed primary liver carcinoma had surgical resection. Repertoires from technical replicates were highly reproducible, with mean shared-clone rates about 0.91 and correlation coefficients above 0.95. A total of about 35 specimens from 5 patients, comprising about 25 tumor regions, 5 adjacent noncancerous liver tissues and 5 peripheral blood samples, were covered by TCRbeta repertoire sequencing. Of the five patients (three men and two women, aged 30 to 69 years), four had hepatocellular carcinoma and one had combined HCC and intrahepatic cholangiocarcinoma. Each sample produced roughly 3.5 to 8 million productive TCRbeta reads, and read depth showed no significant difference between tissue types. Across five regions of each liver tumor, along with adjacent normal tissue and blood, the study brought together TCRbeta repertoire sequencing, expression microarrays and whole-exome sequencing. The tumors of the five patients were staged as T1-T3 N0M0, with maximum diameters ranging from roughly 4.2 to 10 cm. Results and caveats for the whole study, not just this receptor: With just 4 to 6 patients in the study, the authors point out that the findings should be validated in a larger study. Because only the TCR beta chain was sequenced and unpaired alpha chains were not captured, true repertoire diversity is likely underestimated. Since the samples were bulk and unsorted, there was no way to compare CD4+ and CD8+ T cell repertoires. Repertoire overlap was found to be higher between tumor regions (mean roughly 35%) than between tumor-adjacent (about 17%) or tumor-blood (roughly 15%) pairs, consistent with antigen-driven expansion. The top 250 clones accounted for a significantly greater share of the repertoire in tumors than in blood (p = 0.039).

This clonotype showed up just once. The clone's antigen remains unknown. This may come from a read error, since a much larger clone is one base off. The CDR3, from cysteine to phenylalanine, totals 10 residues. Only the CDR3 DNA is retained, 30 bases long and in frame from the first base. RNA from unsorted whole blood was extracted with TRIzol reagent, and germline DNA was obtained with the DNeasy Blood & Tissue kit. At the time of sampling, the patients were treatment-naive and had chronic HBV infection. Before surgery, roughly 4 milliliters of peripheral blood were collected into K2EDTA tubes. A constant-region primer and ProtoScript II reverse transcriptase were used to reverse-transcribe TCRbeta-specific cDNA from 500 ng total RNA. Three nested multiplex PCR rounds, following a slightly modified ARM-PCR procedure, were used to build the TCRbeta libraries. Multiplex TRBV1-TRBV30 forward primers and a Cbeta reverse primer were used in the first two PCR rounds, each of which was run for around 10 cycles. Sample barcodes and Illumina adapters were added in a final 25-cycle PCR with Deep VentR polymerase. Before sequencing, amplicons of 200-500 bp were gel-purified using a QIAquick gel extraction kit. The TCRbeta amplicons were sequenced with 250-bp paired-end reads on an Illumina HiSeq 2500. Concerning the study's data processing: Quality trimming of reads was performed with Trimmomatic v0.33, and paired reads were merged with FLASH v1.2.11 so that full CDR3 sequences could be recovered. MiGEC v1.2.1b assigned V, D and J germline segments to the rearranged TCRbeta sequences. VDJtools v1.0.0 computed clonotype statistics and Shannon-Wiener diversity indices. To cut down on sampling bias, every analysis after diversity analysis relied on just the 250 most abundant clonotypes from each sample. TCRdb cleaned the public reads at Q25 with fastp, built clones with MiXCR and kept in-frame beta chains. Rows merge per CDR3 protein into single entries with the most common DNA and genes. TCRdb, rather than the study authors, made the V and J calls. The sample table records 300,000 to 350,000 distinct CDR3 sequences; approximately 64% of these occur just once. The top ten clonotypes cover under 8% of the sample.

The sequencing sample was made of peripheral blood. The rearrangement combines TRBV12-3 or TRBV12-4 with TRBJ1-1, with the D segment identity uncertain. The receptor's source is a man aged 40-49 years with primary liver carcinoma and hepatitis B virus infection. CDR3 protein: CASSLSSAIF. DNA sequence: TGTGCCAGCAGTTTAAGTTCAGCTATCTTT.